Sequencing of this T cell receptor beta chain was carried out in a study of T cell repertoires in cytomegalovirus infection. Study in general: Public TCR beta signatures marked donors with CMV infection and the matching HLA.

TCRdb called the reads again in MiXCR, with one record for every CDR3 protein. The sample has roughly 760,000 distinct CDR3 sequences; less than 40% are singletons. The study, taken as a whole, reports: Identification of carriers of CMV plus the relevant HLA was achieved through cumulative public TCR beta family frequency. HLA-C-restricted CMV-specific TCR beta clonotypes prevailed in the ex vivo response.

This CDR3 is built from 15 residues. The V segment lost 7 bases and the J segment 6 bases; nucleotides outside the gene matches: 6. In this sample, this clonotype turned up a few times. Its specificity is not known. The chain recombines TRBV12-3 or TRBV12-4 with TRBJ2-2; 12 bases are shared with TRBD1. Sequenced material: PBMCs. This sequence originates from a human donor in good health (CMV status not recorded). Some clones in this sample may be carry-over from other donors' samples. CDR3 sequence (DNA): TGTGCCAGCAATCCCGGGACAGGGGGCTCCGGGGAGCTGTTTTTT. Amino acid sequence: CASNPGTGGSGELFF.